The rows below give T cell receptor beta chains drawn from one sample of a study of blood T cell repertoires in COVID-19. The data were produced by immunoSEQ multiplex PCR, yet TCRdb's version contains in-frame clones alone and is incomplete. The table has about 220,000 clones, 82% seen once. The material sequenced was PBMCs or T cells enriched from blood (not recorded which). These receptors all stem from a woman aged 55-70 years who had recovered from COVID-19. Both conserved end residues are part of each CDR3. Each record gives: CDR3 DNA, CDR3 protein, D gene, V gene, clone size, J gene. The D gene is left open where the match is weak. Some rows have no size entry. The others give once, few or many, or a class for an expanded clone.

CDR3nt: TGCGCCAGCAGCTTGGTTGGGGGAGGCCCAGATACGCAGTATTTT; CDR3aa: CASSLVGGGPDTQYF; d_gene: NA; v_gene: TRBV5-1; abundance: NA; j_gene: TRBJ2-3
CDR3nt: TGTGCCAGTAGTAAGGGACTAGCGGGAGGGTGGGGCACAGATACGCAGTATTTT; CDR3aa: CASSKGLAGGWGTDTQYF; d_gene: TRBD2; v_gene: TRBV19; abundance: NA; j_gene: TRBJ2-3
CDR3nt: TGCGCCAGCAGCTCACAGGGGACAAACACCGGGGAGCTGTTTTTT; CDR3aa: CASSSQGTNTGELFF; d_gene: TRBD1; v_gene: TRBV5-1; abundance: NA; j_gene: TRBJ2-2
CDR3nt: TGTGCCAGCAGCAGGGAACAGGGCGAGACCCAGTACTTC; CDR3aa: CASSREQGETQYF; d_gene: NA; v_gene: TRBV11-3; abundance: NA; j_gene: TRBJ2-5
CDR3nt: TGCAGCGTTGCTGTGGGAGGGAGCACAGATACGCAGTATTTT; CDR3aa: CSVAVGGSTDTQYF; d_gene: TRBD2; v_gene: TRBV29-1; abundance: once; j_gene: TRBJ2-3
CDR3nt: TGTGCCAGCAGCCAAGAGGGGGGAGAAGCTAACTATGGCTACACCTTC; CDR3aa: CASSQEGGEANYGYTF; d_gene: NA; v_gene: TRBV4-2; abundance: NA; j_gene: TRBJ1-2
CDR3nt: TGTGCCAGCAGCTCCGGTATTGGGACAGGGGGCAATCAGCCCCAGCATTTT; CDR3aa: CASSSGIGTGGNQPQHF; d_gene: TRBD1; v_gene: TRBV7-9; abundance: NA; j_gene: TRBJ1-5
CDR3nt: TGCGCCAGCAGCTTGGCCATCAGGGGCGGAAACACCATATATTTT; CDR3aa: CASSLAIRGGNTIYF; d_gene: NA; v_gene: TRBV5-1; abundance: NA; j_gene: TRBJ1-3
CDR3nt: TGCGCCAGCAGCGGGGACACTAGCACAGATACGCAGTATTTT; CDR3aa: CASSGDTSTDTQYF; d_gene: NA; v_gene: TRBV10-1; abundance: NA; j_gene: TRBJ2-3
CDR3nt: TGTGCCAGTAGTAATACCGGGAGCAATCAGCCCCAGCATTTT; CDR3aa: CASSNTGSNQPQHF; d_gene: NA; v_gene: TRBV19; abundance: NA; j_gene: TRBJ1-5
CDR3nt: TGTGCCAGCAGTGAGCGAGGGGGGGGGTACCAAGAGACCCAGTACTTC; CDR3aa: CASSERGGGYQETQYF; d_gene: NA; v_gene: TRBV6-1; abundance: NA; j_gene: TRBJ2-5
CDR3nt: TGTGCCAGCAGCGTGAGAAGAAATAATTCACCCCTCCACTTT; CDR3aa: CASSVRRNNSPLHF; d_gene: NA; v_gene: TRBV9; abundance: NA; j_gene: TRBJ1-6
CDR3nt: TGCAGTGCTAGTCGCCAGGGCCCGAAAGAGACCCAGTACTTC; CDR3aa: CSASRQGPKETQYF; d_gene: NA; v_gene: TRBV20-1; abundance: NA; j_gene: TRBJ2-5
CDR3nt: TGTGCCAGCAGTTACTCCCCCCAGGGCCTCGAGCAGTACTTC; CDR3aa: CASSYSPQGLEQYF; d_gene: NA; v_gene: TRBV6-5; abundance: NA; j_gene: TRBJ2-7
CDR3nt: TGTGCCAGCAGCCCGGGAGGTTCCTACAATGAGCAGTTCTTC; CDR3aa: CASSPGGSYNEQFF; d_gene: TRBD2; v_gene: TRBV14; abundance: NA; j_gene: TRBJ2-1
CDR3nt: TGTGCCAGCAGCGGACCGACAGGGGCGGCTCAGCCCCAGCATTTT; CDR3aa: CASSGPTGAAQPQHF; d_gene: TRBD1; v_gene: TRBV7-9; abundance: few; j_gene: TRBJ1-5
CDR3nt: TGTGCCTCAACCGGGGGCCCAGGGGGCGCTTCCCGTCCTAACTATGGCTACACCTTC; CDR3aa: CASTGGPGGASRPNYGYTF; d_gene: TRBD1; v_gene: TRBV5-4; abundance: NA; j_gene: TRBJ1-2
CDR3nt: TGTGCCAGCAGTGAAAGGAGACAGGGGCAAGGTGAGCAGTACTTC; CDR3aa: CASSERRQGQGEQYF; d_gene: TRBD1; v_gene: TRBV6-1; abundance: NA; j_gene: TRBJ2-7
CDR3nt: TGTGCCAGCAGTGCGGGACAGCCCCAAAGTAGGAATGAGCAGTTCTTC; CDR3aa: CASSAGQPQSRNEQFF; d_gene: TRBD1; v_gene: TRBV2; abundance: NA; j_gene: TRBJ2-1
CDR3nt: TGTGCCAGCAGCTTAGAGCACGAGCAGTACTTC; CDR3aa: CASSLEHEQYF; d_gene: NA; v_gene: TRBV7-9; abundance: once; j_gene: TRBJ2-7
CDR3nt: TGCAGTGCACCTCTCGGTAATGAGCAGTTCTTC; CDR3aa: CSAPLGNEQFF; d_gene: NA; v_gene: TRBV20-1; abundance: NA; j_gene: TRBJ2-1
CDR3nt: TGTGCCAGCAGCTTGGCCCCATCCTACGAGCAGTACTTC; CDR3aa: CASSLAPSYEQYF; d_gene: NA; v_gene: TRBV5-5; abundance: NA; j_gene: TRBJ2-7
CDR3nt: TGCGCCAGCAGTCAATCGAAGAGACAGTTCTACAATGAGCAGTTCTTC; CDR3aa: CASSQSKRQFYNEQFF; d_gene: NA; v_gene: TRBV23-1; abundance: NA; j_gene: TRBJ2-1
CDR3nt: TGTGCCAGCAGTGAAATCGTAGGACAGGGGGCCCTCGAGCAGTACTTC; CDR3aa: CASSEIVGQGALEQYF; d_gene: TRBD1; v_gene: TRBV6-1; abundance: NA; j_gene: TRBJ2-7